These 12 T cell receptor beta chains share one sample of origin, sequenced in a study of beta chain features in type 1 diabetes. Sequenced material consisted of expressed TCRB transcripts (all of the isolated RNA was reverse transcribed). TCRdb's copy holds only in-frame clones and misses some; the assay was immunoSEQ multiplex PCR. The sample shows hundreds of thousands of clones, around 10% of them seen only once. Material for sequencing was naive CD4+ T cells from blood. All receptors derive from a woman aged 18-29 years in good health.

This chain connects TRBV15 to TRBJ2-5; 7 bases align to TRBD2. Germline CDR1 is LNHNV and CDR2 is YYDKDF (reference sequence). The CDR3 contains 16 residues. V lost 4 bases and J lost 5; bases outside the gene matches: 13. The CDR3 region has the DNA TGTGCCACCAGCATGGCTCCGGCGTCGCGGGGGGAGACCCAGTACTTC. Its protein product is CATSMAPASRGETQYF.

This clone appeared a few times. The chain combines TRBV7-9 with TRBJ1-2; D call uncertain. The germline V and J ends were trimmed by 7 bases and 3 bases, with 18 bases remaining between them. This CDR3 spans 15 amino acids. The germline CDR1 and CDR2 sequences are SEHNR and FQNEAQ (reference sequence). The CDR3 loop is CASTSFIRADYGYTF. CDR3 DNA: TGTGCCAGCACTTCATTTATACGGGCGGACTATGGCTACACCTTC.

The chain combines TRBV7-3 with TRBJ2-1; 7 bases map to TRBD2. V was pared by 4 bases and J by 0 bases, with 12 bases of the junction left unmatched. The CDR3 loop spans 18 amino acids. The germline V gene has CDR1 SGHTA and CDR2 FQGTGA. This chain's CDR3 is CASSSQAKGGSSYNEQFF. The CDR3, as DNA: TGTGCCAGCAGCTCACAAGCGAAGGGCGGGAGCTCCTACAATGAGCAGTTCTTC. The full variable domain, with the rest looked up from reference TRBV7-3 and TRBJ2-1, is GAGVSQTPSNKVTEKGKYVELRCDPISGHTALYWYRQSLGQGPEFLIYFQGTGAADDSGLPNDRFFAVRPEGSVSTLKIQRTERGDSAVYLCASSSQAKGGSSYNEQFFGPGTRLTVL.

This sequence joins TRBV7-9 and TRBJ1-3; D unclear. CDR1 and CDR2 (germline): SEHNR, FQNEAQ (reference sequence). V lost 8 bases and J 3 bases, leaving 11 bases between the germline ends. The CDR3 extends over 13 amino acids. This CDR3 is CASGEDLGNTIYF. The DNA for the CDR3 is TGTGCCAGCGGTGAGGACCTTGGAAACACCATATATTTT.

This clone was detected only a few times. V and J are TRBV7-2 and TRBJ1-2; D gene unclear. The CDR3 extends over 14 amino acids. The ends were cut back, 1 base at V and 7 bases at J, with 13 bases in the middle. Germline-derived CDR1 and CDR2 are SGHTA and FQGNSA. CDR3 sequence: CASSLVPGASGYTF. DNA for the CDR3: TGTGCCAGCAGCTTAGTACCGGGAGCTAGTGGCTACACCTTC.

This clone was detected a few times. This chain links TRBV30 with TRBJ2-7; D call uncertain. CDR1 GTSNPN and CDR2 SVGIG come from the germline V gene (reference sequence). V was pared by 1 base and J by 0 bases, with 10 bases between. The CDR3 has 14 residues. The CDR3 nucleotides read TGTGCCTGGAGTGACCACTCTCGCTCCTACGAGCAGTACTTC. Translation: CAWSDHSRSYEQYF.

This clone was picked up a small number of times. The chain has TRBV27 and TRBJ1-2; a possible D gene is TRBD1 (5 bases). The germline gives CDR1 MNHEY, CDR2 SMNVEV (reference sequence). Trimming cost V 5 bases and J 7 bases, with 17 bases left between them. This CDR3 comprises 14 residues. The CDR3 region has the DNA TGTGCCAGCAGTCCCCCGCCACCGGGGCCTGGCTACACCTTC. Translating gives CASSPPPPGPGYTF.

The sample holds a few counts of this clone. A much larger clone differs from this one at a single base, so this may be a read error. This CDR3 is also generated by other DNA sequences in the sample. V is TRBV7-6 and J is TRBJ2-5; D remains ambiguous. The CDR3 length is 11 residues. The V and J ends lost 5 bases and 1 base respectively, with 2 bases between them. Looked up from germline, CDR1 is SGHVS and CDR2 is FNYEAQ. The CDR3 reads CASSPQETQYF. DNA of the CDR3: TGTGCCAGCAGCCCCCAAGAGACCCAGTACTTC.

V is TRBV10-3 and J is TRBJ1-2, with 7 bases matching TRBD1. V was clipped by 6 bases and J by 4 bases; unmatched bases: 14. The CDR3 has 16 amino acids. Germline V lookup: CDR1 ENHRY, CDR2 SYGVKD. The CDR3 region is CAISGGIGQATYGYTF. The CDR3 DNA sequence: TGTGCCATCAGCGGGGGTATTGGACAGGCGACCTATGGCTACACCTTC.

This clone occurred a few times. The chain couples TRBV13 to TRBJ2-3; D may be TRBD2 (6 bases). The CDR3 loop spans 14 amino acids. Germline CDR1 reads PRHDT; CDR2 reads FYEKMQ (reference sequence). Trimming stripped 1 base from V and 6 bases from J, with 11 bases between. Written as DNA, the CDR3 is TGTGCCAGCAGCTTAGCGTTGGGAGGTGATACGCAGTATTTT. As protein: CASSLALGGDTQYF.

Of note for this clone: This sample includes further DNA sequences coding for the same CDR3. The chain carries TRBV5-4 and TRBJ2-3; the D gene is possibly TRBD2 (5 bases). The CDR3 is made up of 13 amino acids. The V gene lost 0 bases and the J gene lost 3 bases, with 5 bases spanning the gap. Germline CDR1 SGHNT, CDR2 YYREEE (reference sequence). This CDR3 reads CASSLAGTDTQYF. CDR3 sequence (DNA): TGTGCCAGCAGCTTGGCGGGGACAGATACGCAGTATTTT.

This clone was counted only a few times. Being one base from a much bigger clone, this may be a read error. J is TRBJ1-5 and V is TRBV5-4; a weak D match, TRBD1 (6 bases). The ends were cut back, 4 bases at V and 5 bases at J, with 10 bases in the middle. Germline CDR1 is SGHNT and CDR2 is YYREEE (reference sequence). The CDR3 covers 13 residues. The CDR3 loop is CASSPDRDQPQHF. CDR3 DNA: TGTGCCAGCAGCCCGGACAGAGATCAGCCCCAGCATTTT. Using reference TRBV5-4 and TRBJ1-5 for the parts outside the CDR3, the full variable domain is ETGVTQSPTHLIKTRGQQVTLRCSSQSGHNTVSWYQQALGQGPQFIFQYYREEENGRGNFPPRFSGLQFPNYSSELNVNALELDDSALYLCASSPDRDQPQHFGDGTRLSIL.